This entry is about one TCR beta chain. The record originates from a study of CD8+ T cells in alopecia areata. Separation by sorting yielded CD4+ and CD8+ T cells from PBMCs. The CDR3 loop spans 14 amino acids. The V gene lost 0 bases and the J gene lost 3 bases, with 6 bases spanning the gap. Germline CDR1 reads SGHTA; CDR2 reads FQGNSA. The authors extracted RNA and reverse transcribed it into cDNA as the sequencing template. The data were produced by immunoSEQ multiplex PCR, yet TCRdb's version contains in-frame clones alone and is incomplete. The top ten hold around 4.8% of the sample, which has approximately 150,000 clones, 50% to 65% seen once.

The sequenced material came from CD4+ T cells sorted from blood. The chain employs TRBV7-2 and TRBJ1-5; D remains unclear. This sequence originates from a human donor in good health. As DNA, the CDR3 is TGTGCCAGCAGCTTAGCGCGGGTCAATCAGCCCCAGCATTTT. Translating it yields CASSLARVNQPQHF.